The clone carrying this TCR beta chain occurred a few times. Its specificity is unknown. Between the trimmed V and J ends, which lost 1 base and 0 bases, there was a span of 9 bases. The CDR3 consists of 15 residues. Germline V gives CDR1 SGHTA, CDR2 FQGTGA. The CDR3 regions of TCR beta were amplified from RNA transcripts. Initially, a first-round RT-PCR of the TCR CDR3 employed the HTBI primer set. TCRdb used MiXCR to reprocess the multiplex PCR reads, holding one entry per CDR3 protein. The sample shows under 350,000 distinct CDR3 sequences, 12% to 15% of them seen only once. Hyperthyroidism, newly diagnosed and lasting under 2 months, affected patients aged 18 to 65. Uncontrolled infection, other autoimmune disease, pregnancy or lactation led to exclusion. The data are from a study of T cells in Graves' hyperthyroidism and ophthalmopathy. General observations from the study: A model of 13 V-J pairs discriminated ophthalmopathy from stable hyperthyroidism. Most clonotypes expanded in thyroid above 0.001 were likewise present in blood.

The sequenced sample was blood. The TCR sequence derives from a woman aged 40 to 55 with Graves' hyperthyroidism. The genes are TRBV7-3 and TRBJ2-5; TRBD1 is a possible D gene (6 bases). CDR3 in amino acids: CASSLIPGDQETQYF. The CDR3 DNA follows: TGTGCCAGCAGCTTAATTCCAGGGGACCAAGAGACCCAGTACTTC.